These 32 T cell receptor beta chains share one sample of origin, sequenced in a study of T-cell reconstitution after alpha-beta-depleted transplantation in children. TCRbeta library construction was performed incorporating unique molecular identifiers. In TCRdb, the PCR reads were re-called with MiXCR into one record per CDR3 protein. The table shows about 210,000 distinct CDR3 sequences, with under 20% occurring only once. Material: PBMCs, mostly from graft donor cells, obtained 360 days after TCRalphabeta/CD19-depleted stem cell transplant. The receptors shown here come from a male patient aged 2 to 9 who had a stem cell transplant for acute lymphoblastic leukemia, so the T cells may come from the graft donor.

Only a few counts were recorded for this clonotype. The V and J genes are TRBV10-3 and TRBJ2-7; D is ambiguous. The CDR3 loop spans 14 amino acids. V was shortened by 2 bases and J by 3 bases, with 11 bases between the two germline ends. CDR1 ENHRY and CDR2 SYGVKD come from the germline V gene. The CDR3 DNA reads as TGTGCCATCAGTGAGAAGGGCTTTAACTACGAGCAGTACTTC. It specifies CAISEKGFNYEQYF.

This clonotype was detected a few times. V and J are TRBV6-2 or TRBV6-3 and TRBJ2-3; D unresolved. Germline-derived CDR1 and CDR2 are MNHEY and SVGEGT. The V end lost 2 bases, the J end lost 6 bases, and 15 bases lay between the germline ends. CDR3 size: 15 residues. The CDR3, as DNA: TGTGCCAGCAGTTACCTGCCTAGGCTCCGCGATACGCAGTATTTT. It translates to CASSYLPRLRDTQYF.

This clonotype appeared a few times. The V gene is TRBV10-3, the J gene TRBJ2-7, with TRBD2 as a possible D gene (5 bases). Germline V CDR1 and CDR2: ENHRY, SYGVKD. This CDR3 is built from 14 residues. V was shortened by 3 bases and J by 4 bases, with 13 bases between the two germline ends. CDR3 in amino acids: CAISDRETRYEQYF. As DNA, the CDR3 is TGTGCCATCAGTGATCGGGAAACACGGTACGAGCAGTACTTC.

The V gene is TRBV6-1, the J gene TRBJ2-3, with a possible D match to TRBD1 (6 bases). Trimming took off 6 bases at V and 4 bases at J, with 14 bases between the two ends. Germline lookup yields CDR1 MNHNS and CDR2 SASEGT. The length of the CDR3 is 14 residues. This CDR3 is CASRQGRIADTQYF. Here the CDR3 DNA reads TGTGCCAGCAGACAGGGAAGAATCGCAGATACGCAGTATTTT.

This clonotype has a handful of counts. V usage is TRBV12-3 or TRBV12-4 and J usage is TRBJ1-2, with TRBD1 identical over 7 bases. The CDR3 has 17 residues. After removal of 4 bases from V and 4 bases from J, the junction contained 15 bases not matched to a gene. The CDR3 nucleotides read TGTGCCAGCAGTTCCCGACAGGGAGGCCGCTCGGGCTATGGCTACACCTTC. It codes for CASSSRQGGRSGYGYTF.

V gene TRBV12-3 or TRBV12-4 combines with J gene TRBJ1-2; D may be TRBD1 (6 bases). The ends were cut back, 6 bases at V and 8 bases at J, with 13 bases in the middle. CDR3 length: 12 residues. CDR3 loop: CASSHGGKGYTF. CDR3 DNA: TGTGCCAGCAGCCATGGGGGCAAGGGCTACACCTTC.

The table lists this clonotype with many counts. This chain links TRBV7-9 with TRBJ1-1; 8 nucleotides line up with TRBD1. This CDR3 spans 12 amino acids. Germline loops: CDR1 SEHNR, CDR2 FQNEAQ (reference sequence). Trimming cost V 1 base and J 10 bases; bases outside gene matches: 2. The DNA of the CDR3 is TGTGCCAGCAGCTTAGGGACAGGGTTAGCTTTCTTT. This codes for CASSLGTGLAFF.

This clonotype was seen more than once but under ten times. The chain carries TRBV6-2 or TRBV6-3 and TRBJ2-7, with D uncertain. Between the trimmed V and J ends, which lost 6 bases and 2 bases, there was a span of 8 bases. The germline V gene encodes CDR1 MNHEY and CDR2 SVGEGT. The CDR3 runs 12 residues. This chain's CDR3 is CASRLYTYEQYF. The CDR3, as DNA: TGTGCCAGCAGACTGTACACCTACGAGCAGTACTTC.

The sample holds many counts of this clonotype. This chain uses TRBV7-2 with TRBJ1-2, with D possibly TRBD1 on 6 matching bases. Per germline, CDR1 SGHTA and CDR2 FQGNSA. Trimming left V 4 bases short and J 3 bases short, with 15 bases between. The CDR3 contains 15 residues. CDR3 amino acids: CASSSHRDSDYGYTF. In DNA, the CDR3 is TGTGCCAGCAGCTCCCACAGGGACTCCGACTATGGCTACACCTTC.

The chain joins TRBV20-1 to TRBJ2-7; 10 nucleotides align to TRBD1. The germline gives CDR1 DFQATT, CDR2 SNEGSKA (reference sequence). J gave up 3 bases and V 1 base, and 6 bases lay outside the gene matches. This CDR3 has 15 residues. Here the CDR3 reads CSARGRDRGYYEQYF. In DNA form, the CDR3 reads TGCAGTGCTAGAGGTAGGGACAGGGGATACTACGAGCAGTACTTC.

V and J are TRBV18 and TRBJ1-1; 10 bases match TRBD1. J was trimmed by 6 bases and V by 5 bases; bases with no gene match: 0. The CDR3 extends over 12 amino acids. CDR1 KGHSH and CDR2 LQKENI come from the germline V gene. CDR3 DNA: TGTGCCAGCTCAGGACAGGGGGCTGAAGCTTTCTTT. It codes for CASSGQGAEAFF.

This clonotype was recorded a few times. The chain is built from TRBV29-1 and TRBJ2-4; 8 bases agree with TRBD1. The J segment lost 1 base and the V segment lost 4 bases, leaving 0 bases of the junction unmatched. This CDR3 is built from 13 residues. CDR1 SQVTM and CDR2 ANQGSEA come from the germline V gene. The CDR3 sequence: CSVGQGAKNIQYF. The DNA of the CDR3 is TGCAGCGTTGGACAGGGGGCCAAAAACATTCAGTACTTC.

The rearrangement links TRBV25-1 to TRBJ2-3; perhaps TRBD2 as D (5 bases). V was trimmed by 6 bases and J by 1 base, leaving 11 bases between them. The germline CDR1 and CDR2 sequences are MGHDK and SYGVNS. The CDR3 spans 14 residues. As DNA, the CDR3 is TGTGCCAGCAGACACGCCGGGGGCACAGATACGCAGTATTTT. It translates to CASRHAGGTDTQYF.

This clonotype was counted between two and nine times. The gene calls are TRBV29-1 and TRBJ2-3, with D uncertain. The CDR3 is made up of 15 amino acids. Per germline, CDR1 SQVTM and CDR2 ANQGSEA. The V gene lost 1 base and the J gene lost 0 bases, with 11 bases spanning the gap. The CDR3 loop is CSVEVGQASTDTQYF. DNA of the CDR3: TGCAGCGTTGAAGTTGGCCAGGCTAGCACAGATACGCAGTATTTT.

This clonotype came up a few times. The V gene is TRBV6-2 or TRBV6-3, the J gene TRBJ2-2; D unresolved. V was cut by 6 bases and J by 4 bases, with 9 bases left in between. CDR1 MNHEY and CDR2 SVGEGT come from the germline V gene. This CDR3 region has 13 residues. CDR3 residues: CASRPRSTGELFF. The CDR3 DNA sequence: TGTGCCAGCAGGCCTCGATCCACCGGGGAGCTGTTTTTT.

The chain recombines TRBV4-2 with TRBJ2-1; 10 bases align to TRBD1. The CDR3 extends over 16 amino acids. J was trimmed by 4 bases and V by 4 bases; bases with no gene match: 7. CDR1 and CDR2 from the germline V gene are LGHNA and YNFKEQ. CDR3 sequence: CASSPGTGDPYNEQFF. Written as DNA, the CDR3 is TGTGCCAGCAGCCCAGGGACAGGGGACCCATACAATGAGCAGTTCTTC.

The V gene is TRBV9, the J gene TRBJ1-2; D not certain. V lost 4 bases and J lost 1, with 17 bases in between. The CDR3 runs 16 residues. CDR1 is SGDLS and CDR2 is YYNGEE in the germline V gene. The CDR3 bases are TGTGCCAGCAGCCCTCGACCCCTGGCCCGTAACTATGGCTACACCTTC. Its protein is CASSPRPLARNYGYTF.

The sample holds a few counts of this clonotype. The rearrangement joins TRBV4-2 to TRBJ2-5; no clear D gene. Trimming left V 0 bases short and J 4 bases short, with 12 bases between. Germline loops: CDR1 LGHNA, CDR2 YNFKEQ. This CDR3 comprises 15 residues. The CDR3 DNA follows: TGTGCCAGCAGCCAAGATCAACAGAAGAGAGAGACCCAGTACTTC. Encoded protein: CASSQDQQKRETQYF.

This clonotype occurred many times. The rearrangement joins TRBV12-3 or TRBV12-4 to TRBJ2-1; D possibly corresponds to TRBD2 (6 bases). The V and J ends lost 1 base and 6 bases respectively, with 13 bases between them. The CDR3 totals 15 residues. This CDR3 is CASSLELASVNEQFF. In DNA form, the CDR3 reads TGTGCCAGCAGTTTAGAACTAGCCTCAGTCAATGAGCAGTTCTTC.

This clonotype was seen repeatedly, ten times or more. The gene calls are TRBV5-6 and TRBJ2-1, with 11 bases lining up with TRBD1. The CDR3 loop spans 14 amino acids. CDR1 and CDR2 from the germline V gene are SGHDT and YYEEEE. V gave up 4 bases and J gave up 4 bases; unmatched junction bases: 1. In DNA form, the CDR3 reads TGTGCCAGCAGCCGGGACAGGGGGTACAATGAGCAGTTCTTC. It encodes CASSRDRGYNEQFF.

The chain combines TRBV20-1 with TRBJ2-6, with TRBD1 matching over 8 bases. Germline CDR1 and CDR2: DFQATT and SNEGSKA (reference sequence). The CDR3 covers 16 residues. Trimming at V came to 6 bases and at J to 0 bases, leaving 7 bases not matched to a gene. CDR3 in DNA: TGCAGTGCGAACCGGGACAGGTTCTCTGGGGCCAACGTCCTGACTTTC. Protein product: CSANRDRFSGANVLTF.

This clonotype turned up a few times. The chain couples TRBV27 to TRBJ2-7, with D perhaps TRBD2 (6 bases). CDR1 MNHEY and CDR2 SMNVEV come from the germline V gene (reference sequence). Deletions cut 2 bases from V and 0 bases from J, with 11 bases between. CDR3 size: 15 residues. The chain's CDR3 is CASSLDRGGSYEQYF. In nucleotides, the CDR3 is TGTGCCAGCAGTTTAGATAGGGGAGGCTCCTACGAGCAGTACTTC.

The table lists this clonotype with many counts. The CDR3 DNA is TGTGCCACCAGCAGAGGCCAGGACAGGGACTATGGCTACACCTTC. Translated, it gives CATSRGQDRDYGYTF. The genes are TRBV15 and TRBJ1-2, with 8 bases matching TRBD1. The trim removed 1 base at V and 3 bases at J, leaving 4 bases unmatched. The CDR3 totals 15 residues. From germline, CDR1 is LNHNV and CDR2 YYDKDF (reference sequence).

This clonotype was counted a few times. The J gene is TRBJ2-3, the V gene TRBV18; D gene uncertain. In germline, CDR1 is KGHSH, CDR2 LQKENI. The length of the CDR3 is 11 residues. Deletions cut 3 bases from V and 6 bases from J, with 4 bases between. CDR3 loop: CASSPVDTQYF. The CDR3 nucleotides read TGTGCCAGCTCACCTGTGGATACGCAGTATTTT.

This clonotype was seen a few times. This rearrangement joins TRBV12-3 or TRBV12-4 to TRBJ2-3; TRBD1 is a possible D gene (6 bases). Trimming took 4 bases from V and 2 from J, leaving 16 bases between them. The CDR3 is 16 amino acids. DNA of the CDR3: TGTGCCAGCAGTTCCTCACAGGGTGGCCACACAGATACGCAGTATTTT. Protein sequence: CASSSSQGGHTDTQYF.

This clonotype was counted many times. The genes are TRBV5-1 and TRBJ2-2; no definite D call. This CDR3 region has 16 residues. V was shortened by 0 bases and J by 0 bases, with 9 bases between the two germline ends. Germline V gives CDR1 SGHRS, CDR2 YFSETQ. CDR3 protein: CASSLAGLPNTGELFF. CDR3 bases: TGCGCCAGCAGCTTGGCAGGTCTGCCGAACACCGGGGAGCTGTTTTTT.

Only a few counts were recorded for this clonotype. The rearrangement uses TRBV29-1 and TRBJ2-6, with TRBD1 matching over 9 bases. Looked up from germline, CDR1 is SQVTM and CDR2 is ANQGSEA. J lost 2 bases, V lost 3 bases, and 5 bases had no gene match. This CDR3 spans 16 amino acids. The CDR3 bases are TGCAGCGTTGAGGACAGGGGTCTTCCTGGGGCCAACGTCCTGACTTTC. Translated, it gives CSVEDRGLPGANVLTF.

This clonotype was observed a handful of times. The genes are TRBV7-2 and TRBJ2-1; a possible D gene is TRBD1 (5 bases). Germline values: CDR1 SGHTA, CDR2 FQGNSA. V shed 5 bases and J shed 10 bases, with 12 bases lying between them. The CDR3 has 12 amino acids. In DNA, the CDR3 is TGTGCCAGCAGCAAAGGGGAAGGCGAGCAGTTCTTC. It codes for CASSKGEGEQFF.

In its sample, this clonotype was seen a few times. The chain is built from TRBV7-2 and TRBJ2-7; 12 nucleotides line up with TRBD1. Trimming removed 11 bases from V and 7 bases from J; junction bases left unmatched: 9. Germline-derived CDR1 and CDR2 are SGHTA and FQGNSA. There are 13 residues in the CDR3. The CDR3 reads CAADRDRGLEQYF. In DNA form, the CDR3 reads TGTGCCGCCGACCGGGACAGGGGGCTTGAGCAGTACTTC.

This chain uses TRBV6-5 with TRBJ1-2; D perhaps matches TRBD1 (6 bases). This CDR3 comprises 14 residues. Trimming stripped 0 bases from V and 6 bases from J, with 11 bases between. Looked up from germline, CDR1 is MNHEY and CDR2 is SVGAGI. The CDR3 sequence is CASSYSQGLNGYTF. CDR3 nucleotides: TGTGCCAGCAGTTACTCACAGGGATTGAATGGCTACACCTTC.

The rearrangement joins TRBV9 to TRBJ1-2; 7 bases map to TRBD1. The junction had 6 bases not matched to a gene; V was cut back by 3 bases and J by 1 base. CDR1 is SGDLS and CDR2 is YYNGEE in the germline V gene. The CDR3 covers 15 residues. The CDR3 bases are TGTGCCAGCAGCGCCCAGGACAGGAGTAACTATGGCTACACCTTC. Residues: CASSAQDRSNYGYTF.

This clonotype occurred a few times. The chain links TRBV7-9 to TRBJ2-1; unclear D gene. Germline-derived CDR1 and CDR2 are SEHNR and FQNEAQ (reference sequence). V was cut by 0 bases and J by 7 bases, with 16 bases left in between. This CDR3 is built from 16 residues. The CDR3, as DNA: TGTGCCAGCAGCTTAGCGCCGGCGGCTCCCCTGAATGAGCAGTTCTTC. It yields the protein CASSLAPAAPLNEQFF. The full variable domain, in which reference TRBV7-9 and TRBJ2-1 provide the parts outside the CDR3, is DTGVSQNPRHKITKRGQNVTFRCDPISEHNRLYWYRQTLGQGPEFLTYFQNEAQLEKSRLLSDRFSAERPKGSFSTLEIQRTEQGDSAMYLCASSLAPAAPLNEQFFGPGTRLTVL.